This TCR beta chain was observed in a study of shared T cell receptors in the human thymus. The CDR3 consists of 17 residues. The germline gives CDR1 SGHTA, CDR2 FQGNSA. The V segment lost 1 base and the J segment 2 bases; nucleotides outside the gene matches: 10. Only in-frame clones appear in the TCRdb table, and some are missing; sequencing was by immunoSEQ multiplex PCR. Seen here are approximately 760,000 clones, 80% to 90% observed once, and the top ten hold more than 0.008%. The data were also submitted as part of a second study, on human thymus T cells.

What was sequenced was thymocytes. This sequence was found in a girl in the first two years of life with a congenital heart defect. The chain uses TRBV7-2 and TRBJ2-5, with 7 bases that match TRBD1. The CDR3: CASSLVWRQGEQETQYF. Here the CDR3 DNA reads TGTGCCAGCAGCTTAGTATGGCGGCAGGGGGAACAAGAGACCCAGTACTTC.